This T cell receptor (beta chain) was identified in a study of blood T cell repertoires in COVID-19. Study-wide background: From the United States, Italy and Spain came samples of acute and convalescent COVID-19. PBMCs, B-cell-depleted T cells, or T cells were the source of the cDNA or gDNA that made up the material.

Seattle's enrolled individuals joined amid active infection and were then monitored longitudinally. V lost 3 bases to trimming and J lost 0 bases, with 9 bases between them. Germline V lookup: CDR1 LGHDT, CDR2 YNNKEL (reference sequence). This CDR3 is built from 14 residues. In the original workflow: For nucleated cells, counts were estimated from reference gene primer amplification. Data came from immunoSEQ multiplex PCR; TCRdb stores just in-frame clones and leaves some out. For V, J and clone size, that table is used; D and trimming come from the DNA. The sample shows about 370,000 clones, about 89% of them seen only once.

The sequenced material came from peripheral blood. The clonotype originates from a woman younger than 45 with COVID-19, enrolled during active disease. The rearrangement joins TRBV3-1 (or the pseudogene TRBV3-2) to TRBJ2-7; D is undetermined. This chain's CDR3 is CASSQLSSSYEQYF. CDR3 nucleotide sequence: TGTGCCAGCAGCCAGCTGTCTAGCTCCTACGAGCAGTACTTC.